This TCR beta chain was documented in a study of Graves' ophthalmopathy and Graves' hyperthyroidism. From RNA, the CDR3 regions of TCR beta chains were amplified and sequenced. HTBI-primed first-round RT-PCR preceded second-round multiplex PCR. TCRdb re-called the multiplex PCR reads through MiXCR, storing one row per CDR3 protein. The top ten clones hold under 55% of a sample with about 220,000 distinct CDR3 sequences, 20% to 25% of them seen once. The germline V gene encodes CDR1 DFQATT and CDR2 SNEGSKA (reference sequence). The CDR3 runs 14 residues. V lost 2 bases and J lost 6, with 16 bases in between.

The receptor was derived from a woman between 50 and 59 years old with Graves' ophthalmopathy. Sequencing used peripheral blood. The V call is TRBV20-1, the J call TRBJ1-1; D possibly corresponds to TRBD1 (5 bases). CDR3: CSARSGGRGAEAFF. CDR3 sequence (DNA): TGCAGTGCTAGATCCGGGGGTCGAGGGGCTGAAGCTTTCTTT.